The rows below give T cell receptor beta chains drawn from one sample of a study of blood T cell repertoires in COVID-19. Only in-frame clones appear in the TCRdb table, and some are missing; sequencing was by immunoSEQ multiplex PCR. The sample holds about 76,000 clones, around nine tenths seen once. The material sequenced was peripheral blood. The receptors were sampled from a human donor in a cohort sampled during active COVID-19. CDR3s include the opening cysteine and the closing phenylalanine or tryptophan. The D gene is left open where the match is weak. Rows give clone size only sometimes, using once, few, many, or a class for an expanded clone.

TRBJ1-1,TRBD1,TRBV5-1,-,TGCGCCAGCAGCTTGGGGGACAGGGACACTGAAGCTTTCTTT,CASSLGDRDTEAFF
TRBJ2-2,-,TRBV5-1,-,TGCGCCAGCAGCTCGGGGGAGATGAACACCGGGGAGCTGTTTTTT,CASSSGEMNTGELFF
TRBJ1-6,TRBD1,TRBV5-4,-,TGTGCCACCACACAGGAGGGGGGACAGCATAATTCACCCCTCCACTTT,CATTQEGGQHNSPLHF
TRBJ2-3,TRBD2,TRBV3-1/TRBV3-2,-,TGTGCCAGCAGCCAAAATGTGGGACTAGCGGGGGGCACAGATACGCAGTATTTT,CASSQNVGLAGGTDTQYF
TRBJ2-1,TRBD1,TRBV11-3,-,TGTGCCAGCAGCTTAGAGGGGCCCGGGACAGCCGCGTACAGGGATGAGCAGTTCTTC,CASSLEGPGTAAYRDEQFF
TRBJ1-2,TRBD1,TRBV4-1,once,TGCGCCAGCAGCCAGACGGGACAGCTTAACTATGGCTACACCTTC,CASSQTGQLNYGYTF
TRBJ2-1,-,TRBV4-3,-,TGCGCCAGCAGCCCCTTCGGCGCCCAGGTAAACAATGAGCAGTTCTTC,CASSPFGAQVNNEQFF
TRBJ2-1,TRBD2,TRBV10-3,-,TGTGCCATCAGTGGACTAGCGGGGATGCGCTCCTACAATGAGCAGTTCTTC,CAISGLAGMRSYNEQFF
TRBJ1-2,-,TRBV7-8,-,TGTGCCAGCAGCTTAGGGCTGAACTATGGCTACACCTTC,CASSLGLNYGYTF
TRBJ1-5,-,TRBV5-8,-,TGTGCCAGCAGCCCGACAGGCGCCTATAGCAATCAGCCCCAGCATTTT,CASSPTGAYSNQPQHF
TRBJ1-4,-,TRBV12-3/TRBV12-4,-,TGTGCCAGCAGCCCAGAGGTAGAAAAACTGTTTTTT,CASSPEVEKLFF
TRBJ2-1,TRBD1,TRBV4-3,-,TGCGCCAGCAGCCAAGGGGCCGGGACAGGGGTGAATGAGCAGTTCTTC,CASSQGAGTGVNEQFF
TRBJ2-1,-,TRBV27,-,TGTGCCAGCAGTTTATCGGGGTCCGATCTGGGAGGTGAGCAGTTCTTC,CASSLSGSDLGGEQFF
TRBJ2-7,TRBD2,TRBV6-5,-,TGTGCCAGCAGTTACTCCTCCGGGGGGGGAACCTACGAGCAGTACTTC,CASSYSSGGGTYEQYF
TRBJ1-5,TRBD1,TRBV18,-,TGTGCCAGCTCGGAGACAGGGAATAGCAATCAGCCCCAGCATTTT,CASSETGNSNQPQHF
TRBJ1-5,TRBD1,TRBV7-9,-,TGTGCCAGCAGCTTAGGGACAGGGGGCCTCGGGGCCCAGCATTTT,CASSLGTGGLGAQHF
TRBJ1-2,TRBD1,TRBV6-5,-,TGTGCCATTTGGGGACAGATCTATGGCTACACCTTC,CAIWGQIYGYTF
TRBJ2-1,-,TRBV14,-,TGTGCCAGCAGCCAATTCTTCCTTCGGGAGCCCTACAATGAGCAGTTCTTC,CASSQFFLREPYNEQFF
TRBJ2-5,TRBD2,TRBV9,-,TGTGCCAGCACGACTAGCGGGGGGGCTTGGGAGACCCAGTACTTC,CASTTSGGAWETQYF
TRBJ1-2,-,TRBV10-1,-,TGCGCCAGCAGTGAGAGCCAAGCCTATGGCTACACCTTC,CASSESQAYGYTF
TRBJ2-1,TRBD1,TRBV7-2,once,TGTGCCAGCAGCTTAGACAGGGGTTATTACAATGAGCAGTTCTTC,CASSLDRGYYNEQFF
TRBJ1-4,-,TRBV6-6,-,TGTGCCAGCAGTGGAACGGGGAATGAAAAACTGTTTTTT,CASSGTGNEKLFF
TRBJ1-4,TRBD1,TRBV3-1/TRBV3-2,-,TGTGCCAGCAGCCCTAGGGGGCCAGGAACTAATGAAAAACTGTTTTTT,CASSPRGPGTNEKLFF
TRBJ2-7,-,TRBV13,-,TGTGCCAGCAGCTTCAGCTACGAGCAGTACTTC,CASSFSYEQYF
TRBJ2-3,TRBD2,TRBV10-3,-,TGTGCCATCAGGACCGGGACTAATCCTGATACGCAGTATTTT,CAIRTGTNPDTQYF
TRBJ2-3,TRBD2,TRBV9,-,TGTGCCAGCAGCCGACCACCGGGACTAGCCCCCCGTAGCACAGATACGCAGTATTTT,CASSRPPGLAPRSTDTQYF
TRBJ2-2,-,TRBV11-2,once,TGTGCCAGCAGCTTATGGTCGGCCGGGGAGCTGTTTTTT,CASSLWSAGELFF
TRBJ2-7,TRBD2,TRBV7-2,-,TGTGCCAGCAGCTTGGTGGCTAGCGGGTTCGACGAGCAGTACTTC,CASSLVASGFDEQYF
TRBJ2-7,TRBD1,TRBV6-5,-,TGTGCCAGCACCGCGGTGAGGGGGCAATACGAGCAGTACTTC,CASTAVRGQYEQYF
TRBJ2-4,-,TRBV4-1,-,TGCGCCAGCAGCCAAGTTCCTAGAAATCACATTCAGTACTTC,CASSQVPRNHIQYF